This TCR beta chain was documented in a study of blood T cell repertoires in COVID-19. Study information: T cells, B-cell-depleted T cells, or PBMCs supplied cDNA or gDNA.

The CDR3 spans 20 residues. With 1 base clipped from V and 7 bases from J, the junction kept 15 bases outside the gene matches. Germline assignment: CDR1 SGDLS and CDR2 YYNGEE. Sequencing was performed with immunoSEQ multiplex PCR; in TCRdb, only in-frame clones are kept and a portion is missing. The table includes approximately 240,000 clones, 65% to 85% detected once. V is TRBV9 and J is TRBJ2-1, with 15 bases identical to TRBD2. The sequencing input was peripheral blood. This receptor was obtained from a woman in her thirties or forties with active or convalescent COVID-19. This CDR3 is CASSVNGTSGGIARENEQFF. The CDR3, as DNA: TGTGCCAGCAGCGTAAATGGGACTAGCGGGGGGATCGCTAGGGAGAATGAGCAGTTCTTC.